Shown below are 20 T cell receptor beta chains from a single sample sequenced in a study of CD8+ T cells in alopecia areata. Sequencing relied on a cDNA template that was reverse transcribed from extracted RNA. Repertoires were generated with immunoSEQ multiplex PCR, while TCRdb's copy carries only in-frame clones and drops some. The data contain some 110,000 clones, about three fifths of them singletons. Treatment of the sample: oral pan-JAK inhibitor, 5-10 mg twice daily. Specimen: CD8+ T cells sorted from blood, collected at week 4, from a patient treated with tofacitinib. Receptor source: a human donor with alopecia areata.

The chain employs TRBV2 and TRBJ2-7; D tentatively reads TRBD1 or TRBD2 (5 bases each). The V gene's germline CDR1 is SNHLY and CDR2 FYNNEI. The germline V and J ends were trimmed by 11 bases and 4 bases, with 15 bases remaining between them. CDR3 length equals 12 residues. The CDR3 sequence is CAPGLFRYEQYF. Here the CDR3 DNA reads TGTGCCCCGGGGCTCTTCCGATACGAGCAGTACTTC.

The chain carries TRBV18 and TRBJ1-3; maybe TRBD1 (6 bases). CDR3 size: 18 residues. Trimming shortened V by 0 bases and J by 3 bases, and 18 bases separated the two germline ends. The germline V gene encodes CDR1 KGHSH and CDR2 LQKENI. CDR3 nucleotides: TGTGCCAGCTCACCACCAATGGGGGGACAACTACGTGGAAACACCATATATTTT. Its protein product is CASSPPMGGQLRGNTIYF.

This clone was counted between two and nine times. The identical CDR3 is also encoded by other nucleotide sequences in the sample. CDR3 DNA: TGTGCCTGGACTGTTGGCAATGAGCAGTTCTTC. It is translated as CAWTVGNEQFF. The rearrangement uses TRBV30 and TRBJ2-1; D ambiguous. V lost 4 bases to trimming and J lost 6 bases, with 7 bases between them. This CDR3 comprises 11 residues. Per the germline V gene, CDR1 is GTSNPN and CDR2 is SVGIG (reference sequence).

The V and J genes are TRBV2 and TRBJ1-5, with D unresolved. The CDR3 has 19 amino acids. Trimming shortened V by 4 bases and J by 1 base, and 23 bases separated the two germline ends. Germline CDR1 is SNHLY and CDR2 is FYNNEI. The CDR3 loop reads CASSATRFPTLGSNQPQHF. DNA of the CDR3: TGTGCCAGCAGTGCCACACGGTTCCCGACCCTTGGGAGCAATCAGCCCCAGCATTTT. Together with reference TRBV2 and TRBJ1-5, the CDR3 gives the full variable domain: EPEVTQTPSHQVTQMGQEVILRCVPISNHLYFYWYRQILGQKVEFLVSFYNNEISEKSEIFDDQFSVERPDGSNFTLKIRSTKLEDSAMYFCASSATRFPTLGSNQPQHFGDGTRLSIL.

The chain joins TRBV27 to TRBJ2-3; the match to TRBD1 covers 7 bases. Per the germline V gene, CDR1 is MNHEY and CDR2 is SMNVEV (reference sequence). The CDR3 totals 14 residues. V lost 0 bases to trimming and J lost 6 bases; unmatched junction nucleotides: 3. CDR3 bases: TGTGCCAGCAGTTTATCAGGGGGCGAGGATACGCAGTATTTT. This encodes CASSLSGGEDTQYF.

This clone has a handful of counts. V gene TRBV12-5 combines with J gene TRBJ1-5; 7 nucleotides align to TRBD1. With 6 bases clipped from V and 5 bases from J, the junction kept 7 bases outside the gene matches. The germline CDR1 and CDR2 sequences are LGHNT and FRNRAP. The CDR3 covers 14 residues. The CDR3 reads CASGYQGVYQPQHF. As DNA, the CDR3 is TGTGCTAGTGGCTACCAGGGGGTCTATCAGCCCCAGCATTTT.

This clone was detected a few times. The V and J genes are TRBV29-1 and TRBJ2-3; either TRBD1 or TRBD2 may supply D (6 bases each). This CDR3 has 14 residues. In germline, CDR1 is SQVTM, CDR2 ANQGSEA. V lost 6 bases to trimming and J lost 2 bases, with 15 bases between them. The CDR3 coding sequence is TGCAGCGTCCCAAGGGGGGAATACACAGATACGCAGTATTTT. As protein: CSVPRGEYTDTQYF.

V usage is TRBV30 and J usage is TRBJ1-2; D is unclear. CDR3 length equals 14 residues. V lost 3 bases and J lost 4, with 15 bases in between. Germline values: CDR1 GTSNPN, CDR2 SVGIG (reference sequence). CDR3 amino acids: CAWRNGRLSYGYTF. The CDR3 DNA reads as TGTGCCTGGAGAAATGGGAGACTATCCTATGGCTACACCTTC.

The rearrangement links TRBV4-2 to TRBJ2-1; D may match TRBD1 or TRBD2 (5 bases each). Trimming cost V 0 bases and J 1 base, with 10 bases left between them. CDR1 is LGHNA and CDR2 is YNFKEQ in the germline V gene. The CDR3 totals 16 residues. CDR3 DNA sequence: TGTGCCAGCAGCCAAGAACTGGGGGAATCCTACAATGAGCAGTTCTTC. This gives the protein CASSQELGESYNEQFF.

This chain joins TRBV4-1 and TRBJ2-5; the match to TRBD2 covers 8 bases. The trim removed 4 bases at V and 4 bases at J, leaving 14 bases unmatched. Per germline, CDR1 MGHRA and CDR2 YSYEKL. The CDR3 is 17 amino acids. CDR3: CASSRTMSGGRLETQYF. CDR3 nucleotides: TGCGCCAGCAGCCGAACGATGAGCGGGGGTCGGTTAGAGACCCAGTACTTC.

The chain has TRBV20-1 and TRBJ1-1; no clear D. Germline V gene lookup returns CDR1 DFQATT and CDR2 SNEGSKA (reference sequence). Between the trimmed V and J ends, which lost 4 bases and 3 bases, there was a span of 6 bases. The CDR3 covers 11 residues. In nucleotides, the CDR3 is TGCAGTGCTATAGACTACACTGAAGCTTTCTTT. It translates to CSAIDYTEAFF.

The count of this clone is one. The chain employs TRBV2 and TRBJ1-2; D gene ambiguous. Germline CDR1 and CDR2: SNHLY and FYNNEI. The V gene lost 1 base and the J gene lost 4 bases, with 10 bases spanning the gap. This CDR3 is 14 amino acids long. The CDR3 DNA is TGTGCCAGCAGTGAAGGGAGCGACATCTATGGCTACACCTTC. Translation: CASSEGSDIYGYTF.

This clone has more than one count but fewer than ten. The J gene is TRBJ2-5, the V gene TRBV6-5, with TRBD2 matching over 13 bases. V lost 9 bases and J lost 2; bases outside the gene matches: 6. The CDR3 has 15 residues. Germline values: CDR1 MNHEY, CDR2 SVGAGI. Here the CDR3 reads CASRTSGGNQETQYF. The CDR3 region has the DNA TGTGCCAGTCGGACTAGCGGGGGAAATCAAGAGACCCAGTACTTC.

The genes are TRBV27 and TRBJ1-2; a possible D gene is TRBD1 (5 bases). Trimming removed 7 bases at V and 3 bases at J, with 15 bases between. CDR3 size: 14 residues. Germline V CDR1 and CDR2: MNHEY, SMNVEV (reference sequence). The CDR3 loop reads CASTPTGAHYGYTF. The CDR3 coding sequence is TGTGCCAGCACCCCCACTGGGGCTCACTATGGCTACACCTTC.

The gene calls are TRBV27 and TRBJ1-6, with D tentatively TRBD1 (5 bases). Germline CDR1 is MNHEY and CDR2 is SMNVEV (reference sequence). Deletions cut 9 bases from V and 14 bases from J, with 17 bases between. This CDR3 has 12 residues. The CDR3, as DNA: TGTGCCAGTGGGACGTCACCGCTAACCCTCCACTTT. It is translated as CASGTSPLTLHF.

The chain is built from TRBV29-1 and TRBJ2-7, with D perhaps TRBD1 or TRBD2 (5 bases each). Trimming removed 4 bases at V and 6 bases at J, with 16 bases between. The CDR3 totals 13 residues. Germline V gene sequence: CDR1 SQVTM, CDR2 ANQGSEA. The CDR3: CSVVGEDGGEQYF. CDR3 DNA sequence: TGCAGCGTTGTGGGGGAAGACGGAGGCGAGCAGTACTTC.

The chain is built from TRBV29-1 and TRBJ2-5; 12 positions agree with TRBD1. This CDR3 has 16 residues. The V gene's germline CDR1 is SQVTM and CDR2 ANQGSEA. J gave up 4 bases and V 0 bases, and 6 bases lay outside the gene matches. CDR3 nucleotide sequence: TGCAGCGTTGAAGATTGGGGACAGGGGGCTGGAGAGACCCAGTACTTC. It translates to CSVEDWGQGAGETQYF.

Concerning this clone itself: This CDR3 is also generated by other DNA sequences in the sample. This rearrangement joins TRBV7-9 to TRBJ1-5; unclear D gene. Trimming left V 1 base short and J 1 base short, with 2 bases between. The CDR3 runs to 13 residues. Germline V lookup: CDR1 SEHNR, CDR2 FQNEAQ (reference sequence). CDR3 sequence reads: CASSLDSNQPQHF. Here the CDR3 DNA reads TGTGCCAGCAGCTTAGACAGCAATCAGCCCCAGCATTTT.

This clone has more than one count but fewer than ten. This rearrangement joins TRBV13 to TRBJ1-2; D ambiguous. The CDR3 is 13 amino acids. V dropped 4 bases and J dropped 7 bases, with 13 bases sitting between them. Germline V CDR1 and CDR2: PRHDT, FYEKMQ (reference sequence). The CDR3 protein is CASSSDGAGGYTF. CDR3 bases: TGTGCCAGCAGCTCGGACGGTGCTGGTGGCTACACCTTC. The entire variable domain, with the rest obtained from reference TRBV13 and TRBJ1-2, is as follows: AAGVIQSPRHLIKEKRETATLKCYPIPRHDTVYWYQQGPGQDPQFLISFYEKMQSDKGSIPDRFSAQQFSDYHSELNMSSLELGDSALYFCASSSDGAGGYTFGSGTRLTVV.

In its sample, this clone was seen a few times. The rearrangement joins TRBV29-1 to TRBJ2-7; 8 bases agree with TRBD1. The junction had 11 bases not matched to a gene; V was cut back by 5 bases and J by 5 bases. This CDR3 is 14 amino acids long. The germline V gene has CDR1 SQVTM and CDR2 ANQGSEA. CDR3 protein: CSVSGQGANHEQYF. The CDR3 DNA is TGCAGCGTTTCGGGGCAGGGGGCGAACCACGAGCAGTACTTC.